This T cell receptor (beta chain) was recovered during a study of T-cell reconstitution after alpha-beta-depleted transplantation in children. The V gene's germline CDR1 is DFQATT and CDR2 SNEGSKA (reference sequence). Trimming left V 1 base short and J 0 bases short, with 11 bases between. CDR3 length equals 15 residues. Regarding the study as a whole: Reportedly, alpha-beta T cells present about two months post-transplant originated from several hundred expanded clones of graft origin. Some patients' high day-60 TCRbeta diversity was traced to surviving recipient T cells and thymic progenitors. T-cell counts and diversity at one year following transplant were attributed mainly to newly produced T cells.

With regard to this clonotype: Its antigen is undetermined.

For TCRbeta, the library was prepared with unique molecular identifiers. TCRdb re-called the PCR reads with MiXCR, one entry per CDR3 protein. Of about 110,000 distinct CDR3 sequences listed, about 23% are singletons. The gene calls are TRBV20-1 and TRBJ2-3, with D unclear. The TCR comes from a male patient under 10 years old who had a stem cell transplant for chronic granulomatous disease, so the T cells may come from the graft donor. The sequenced sample was PBMCs, mostly from graft donor cells, obtained 180 days after TCRalphabeta/CD19-depleted stem cell transplant. CDR3 bases: TGCAGTGCTAGAGGCCACAGCGCTAGCACAGATACGCAGTATTTT. It encodes CSARGHSASTDTQYF.